These 26 T cell receptor beta chains share one sample of origin, sequenced in a study of response to subunit inactivated influenza vaccine. TCRdb re-called the RT-PCR reads through MiXCR, storing one row per CDR3 protein. The sample holds 500,000 to 700,000 distinct CDR3 sequences, roughly 23% seen once. These data also featured in a second study, about T cells expressing NK-cell markers. That source reports: TCR beta libraries carry UMIs added by 5'RACE template switching.

This material consisted of CD4+ T cells sorted from PBMCs, taken 12 days after vaccination. These receptors all come from a middle-aged man who received an inactivated influenza vaccine.

This chain connects TRBV19 to TRBJ2-1; D call uncertain. The germline V gene encodes CDR1 LNHDA and CDR2 SQIVND (reference sequence). Trimming shortened V by 3 bases and J by 8 bases, and 14 bases separated the two germline ends. This CDR3 is 14 amino acids long. CDR3 DNA sequence: TGTGCCAGTAGTATTTCGACCGCCCGGGATGAGCAGTTCTTC. Protein: CASSISTARDEQFF.

About this clonotype: At one boundary the junction diverges from the germline segment, which might be a read error. The rearrangement links TRBV20-1 to TRBJ1-2; D is possibly TRBD1 (5 bases). This CDR3 is built from 11 residues. Germline-derived CDR1 and CDR2 are DFQATT and SNEGSKA (reference sequence). This chain's CDR3 is CSAPRAGPYSF. The CDR3 DNA reads TGCAGTGCTCCCCGGGCGGGGCCATATTCCTTC.

V is TRBV7-8 and J is TRBJ1-5, with D uncertain. The CDR3 totals 18 residues. Trimming cost V 4 bases and J 0 bases, with 19 bases left between them. The germline CDR1 and CDR2 sequences are SGHVS and FQNEAQ. CDR3 in DNA: TGTGCCAGCAGCTCATTGACCAATCCCCGATATAGCAATCAGCCCCAGCATTTT. It yields the protein CASSSLTNPRYSNQPQHF.

This clonotype has more than one count but fewer than ten. V usage is TRBV4-1 and J usage is TRBJ1-4; D is possibly TRBD1 (5 bases). Between the trimmed V and J ends, which lost 0 bases and 8 bases, there was a span of 10 bases. Germline V CDR1 and CDR2: MGHRA, YSYEKL. This CDR3 has 14 residues. For the CDR3, the DNA is TGCGCCAGCAGCCAAGACAGGGCTGGCGAAAAACTGTTTTTT. Translating gives CASSQDRAGEKLFF.

This clonotype was counted between two and nine times. The gene calls are TRBV20-1 and TRBJ2-6, with 7 bases identical to TRBD1. CDR3 length: 14 amino acids. Germline V CDR1 and CDR2: DFQATT, SNEGSKA (reference sequence). Unmatched junction bases numbered 1, after V lost 5 bases and J lost 0 bases. CDR3 nucleotides: TGCAGTGCTGGGACAGTCTCTGGGGCCAACGTCCTGACTTTC. It encodes CSAGTVSGANVLTF.

The V and J genes are TRBV7-8 and TRBJ2-2; TRBD1 agrees at 11 bases. Germline loops: CDR1 SGHVS, CDR2 FQNEAQ. V shed 2 bases, J shed 0 bases, and the junction held 5 bases outside the gene matches. The CDR3 extends over 18 amino acids. CDR3 in DNA: TGTGCCAGCAGCTTATTAAGGGGACAGGGGGCGAACACCGGGGAGCTGTTTTTT. Translation: CASSLLRGQGANTGELFF.

The J gene is TRBJ1-5, the V gene TRBV19; the match to TRBD1 covers 7 bases. The germline CDR1 and CDR2 sequences are LNHDA and SQIVND (reference sequence). The CDR3 consists of 15 residues. With V trimmed by 6 bases and J by 0 bases, 5 bases remained unmatched. This chain's CDR3 is CASRRGQTSNQPQHF. The CDR3 bases are TGTGCCAGTAGAAGGGGACAGACTAGCAATCAGCCCCAGCATTTT.

The chain employs TRBV20-1 and TRBJ2-7; D ambiguous. The CDR3 has 14 amino acids. Deletions cut 1 base from V and 2 bases from J, with 12 bases between. Germline-derived CDR1 and CDR2 are DFQATT and SNEGSKA (reference sequence). The CDR3 DNA sequence: TGCAGTGCTAGAGGTTTAGGGCGAACCTACGAGCAGTACTTC. Its translation is CSARGLGRTYEQYF.

On this clonotype itself: The junction and the germline gene differ at one end; a read error may be behind it. The V gene is TRBV9, the J gene TRBJ1-2; D not certain. The CDR3 spans 18 residues. Per the germline V gene, CDR1 is SGDLS and CDR2 is YYNGEE. DNA of the CDR3: TGTGCCAGCAACGTAGGATCGGCAAACCTCATAGCTAACTATGGCTACACCTTC. This encodes CASNVGSANLIANYGYTF.

This clonotype was seen many times. The rearrangement links TRBV12-3 or TRBV12-4 to TRBJ2-2; unclear D gene. The CDR3 contains 13 residues. V was trimmed by 5 bases and J by 0 bases, leaving 4 bases between them. The CDR3 protein is CASSPTNTGELFF. The CDR3 DNA sequence: TGTGCCAGCAGTCCAACGAACACCGGGGAGCTGTTTTTT.

This clonotype has only a few counts. The chain has TRBV7-2 and TRBJ1-5; D possibly corresponds to TRBD1 (6 bases). In germline, CDR1 is SGHTA, CDR2 FQGNSA. Trimming pared 5 bases from V and 4 bases from J, leaving 12 bases between. The CDR3 contains 14 residues. This chain's CDR3 is CASSDGTFNQPQHF. DNA of the CDR3: TGTGCCAGCAGCGATGGGACATTTAATCAGCCCCAGCATTTT.

The chain carries TRBV7-2 and TRBJ1-3, with 7 nucleotides matching TRBD1. CDR1 is SGHTA, CDR2 FQGNSA, per germline. Trimming at V came to 1 base and at J to 4 bases, leaving 4 bases not matched to a gene. The CDR3 runs to 15 residues. CDR3 coding DNA: TGTGCCAGCAGCTTAGTTGACAGGGCAGGAAACACCATATATTTT. Its protein is CASSLVDRAGNTIYF.

The CDR3 DNA sequence: TGTGCCAGCAGCTTAACTACCGGGACAGGGAACGGGCAGTTCTTC. Amino acids: CASSLTTGTGNGQFF. V gene TRBV7-3 combines with J gene TRBJ2-1; 9 nucleotides line up with TRBD1. The germline V gene encodes CDR1 SGHTA and CDR2 FQGTGA. The CDR3 totals 15 residues. The J segment lost 12 bases and the V segment lost 0 bases, leaving 9 bases of the junction unmatched. Together with reference TRBV7-3 and TRBJ2-1, the CDR3 gives the full variable domain: GAGVSQTPSNKVTEKGKYVELRCDPISGHTALYWYRQSLGQGPEFLIYFQGTGAADDSGLPNDRFFAVRPEGSVSTLKIQRTERGDSAVYLCASSLTTGTGNGQFFGPGTRLTVL.

The table lists this clonotype with a count of one. The CDR3 region has the DNA TGCGCCAGCAGCCGGTCCGGGACGGGAGCCTACGAGCAGTACTTC. Its translation is CASSRSGTGAYEQYF. This chain connects TRBV4-3 to TRBJ2-7, with D possibly TRBD2 on 6 matching bases. CDR3 length equals 15 residues. The V gene's germline CDR1 is LGHNA and CDR2 YSLEER. With 4 bases removed from V and 2 bases from J, the gap between germline ends came to 15 bases.

This clonotype was detected once. The J gene is TRBJ2-7, the V gene TRBV3-1; D possibly matches TRBD1 or TRBD2 (5 bases each). Per germline, CDR1 LGHDT and CDR2 YNNKEL (reference sequence). The length of the CDR3 is 13 residues. The V end was cut by 4 bases, the J end by 2 bases, with 9 bases between. The CDR3: CASSRGVTYEQYF. CDR3 in DNA: TGTGCCAGCAGCCGAGGGGTGACCTACGAGCAGTACTTC.

The rearrangement links TRBV3-1 to TRBJ1-4; D unresolved. The CDR3 is 14 amino acids. Trimming stripped 4 bases from V and 4 bases from J, with 10 bases between. From germline, CDR1 is LGHDT and CDR2 YNNKEL (reference sequence). CDR3 sequence (DNA): TGTGCCAGCAGCCCGGCGTGGGGTAATGAAAAACTGTTTTTT. Its protein is CASSPAWGNEKLFF.

The chain links TRBV7-2 to TRBJ1-2; 9 nucleotides match TRBD1. J was trimmed by 6 bases and V by 5 bases; bases with no gene match: 7. The CDR3 covers 14 residues. Germline V gene lookup returns CDR1 SGHTA and CDR2 FQGNSA. Here the CDR3 reads CASSRTGDRDGYTF. The CDR3 DNA sequence: TGTGCCAGCAGCCGGACAGGGGATAGAGATGGCTACACCTTC.

This clonotype was seen a handful of times. This rearrangement joins TRBV12-3 or TRBV12-4 to TRBJ1-5, with no clear D. There are 13 residues in the CDR3. The V end was cut by 3 bases, the J end by 8 bases, with 11 bases between. CDR3 DNA: TGTGCCAGCAGTTTTGCGGAAACGGAGCCCCAGCATTTT. It codes for CASSFAETEPQHF.

The rearrangement joins TRBV5-1 to TRBJ1-4; no definite D call. Germline CDR1 reads SGHRS; CDR2 reads YFSETQ. The CDR3 totals 15 residues. Trimming stripped 4 bases from V and 3 bases from J, with 13 bases between. Here the CDR3 reads CASSPTPDSNEKLFF. The DNA of the CDR3 is TGCGCCAGCAGCCCAACGCCGGATTCTAATGAAAAACTGTTTTTT. Based on the CDR3 plus reference TRBV5-1 and TRBJ1-4, the full variable domain is KAGVTQTPRYLIKTRGQQVTLSCSPISGHRSVSWYQQTPGQGLQFLFEYFSETQRNKGNFPGRFSGRQFSNSRSEMNVSTLELGDSALYLCASSPTPDSNEKLFFGSGTQLSVL.

This chain joins TRBV5-1 and TRBJ2-1, with D perhaps TRBD2 (6 bases). The CDR3 consists of 15 residues. Germline values: CDR1 SGHRS, CDR2 YFSETQ. Between the trimmed V and J ends, which lost 0 bases and 7 bases, there was a span of 14 bases. The CDR3 loop reads CASSLGTTLGNEQFF. Here the CDR3 DNA reads TGCGCCAGCAGCTTGGGGACTACTTTGGGGAATGAGCAGTTCTTC.

The V gene is TRBV3-1, the J gene TRBJ1-1; possible D gene TRBD1, 5 bases. The CDR3 has 12 residues. The germline V and J ends were trimmed by 7 bases and 4 bases, with 10 bases remaining between them. CDR1 is LGHDT and CDR2 is YNNKEL in the germline V gene (reference sequence). The CDR3 sequence is CASKGVSTEAFF. CDR3 DNA sequence: TGTGCCAGCAAAGGGGTGAGCACTGAAGCTTTCTTT.

V and J are TRBV18 and TRBJ2-2; D possibly corresponds to TRBD1 (5 bases). The CDR3 consists of 16 residues. The V and J ends lost 4 bases and 0 bases respectively, with 12 bases between them. CDR1 is KGHSH, CDR2 LQKENI, per germline. Here the CDR3 DNA reads TGTGCCAGCTCACTCCGGACACCCACGAACACCGGGGAGCTGTTTTTT. The encoded protein is CASSLRTPTNTGELFF.

This clonotype has just a few counts. The rearrangement uses TRBV20-1 and TRBJ2-1; D is unresolved. The CDR3 covers 14 residues. V was shortened by 6 bases and J by 8 bases, with 20 bases between the two germline ends. Germline V gene sequence: CDR1 DFQATT, CDR2 SNEGSKA (reference sequence). The CDR3 bases are TGCAGTGCGGAAGGCCGTCGGTTCTTCGATGAGCAGTTCTTC. It codes for CSAEGRRFFDEQFF.

V and J are TRBV4-2 and TRBJ1-5, with 9 bases lining up with TRBD1. The CDR3 consists of 18 residues. The germline V gene has CDR1 LGHNA and CDR2 YNFKEQ. Losses at the gene ends were 3 bases for V and 0 bases for J; bases not matched to a gene: 9. The CDR3 protein is CASSQLGTGTGSNQPQHF. The DNA of the CDR3 is TGTGCCAGCAGCCAGTTAGGGACAGGGACGGGTAGCAATCAGCCCCAGCATTTT.

The chain is built from TRBV15 and TRBJ1-3, with D perhaps matching TRBD1 (5 bases). This CDR3 is 14 amino acids long. Trimming cost V 6 bases and J 2 bases, with 11 bases left between them. The germline V gene has CDR1 LNHNV and CDR2 YYDKDF (reference sequence). The CDR3 protein is CATREGAAGNTIYF. The CDR3 nucleotides are TGTGCCACCAGGGAAGGGGCGGCTGGAAACACCATATATTTT.

This clonotype was seen only once. The chain employs TRBV6-1 and TRBJ1-5; 8 bases line up with TRBD1. Losses at the gene ends were 6 bases for V and 2 bases for J; bases not matched to a gene: 12. Germline V CDR1 and CDR2: MNHNS, SASEGT. The CDR3 extends over 17 amino acids. The chain's CDR3 is CASRNPDRVLGNQPQHF. The CDR3 DNA follows: TGTGCCAGCAGGAACCCGGACAGGGTTTTGGGCAATCAGCCCCAGCATTTT.